The 16 T cell receptor beta chains below all came from one sample that was sequenced in a study of T-cell reconstitution after alpha-beta-depleted transplantation in children. Unique molecular identifiers were used to barcode this TCRbeta library. TCRdb re-called the PCR reads with MiXCR, one entry per CDR3 protein. The table has 100,000 to 120,000 distinct CDR3 sequences, about a tenth seen once; the top ten hold over 8%. The source was PBMCs from the stem cell graft donor, collected from the stem cell graft. Receptors originate from a human donor who donated a stem cell graft to a child with acute lymphoblastic leukemia.

This clonotype was recorded many times. V and J are TRBV29-1 and TRBJ1-1, with 9 bases fitting TRBD1. V trimming: 6 bases; J trimming: 6 bases; junction bases outside the gene matches: 8. The V gene's germline CDR1 is SQVTM and CDR2 ANQGSEA. This CDR3 comprises 13 residues. CDR3 in amino acids: CSVRKDRGAEAFF. The CDR3 coding sequence is TGCAGCGTAAGAAAGGACAGGGGAGCTGAAGCTTTCTTT.

This clonotype showed up many times. This sequence joins TRBV4-3 and TRBJ2-7; D not certain. This CDR3 region has 13 residues. The germline V and J ends were trimmed by 3 bases and 2 bases, with 8 bases remaining between them. The V gene's germline CDR1 is LGHNA and CDR2 YSLEER. The CDR3, as DNA: TGCGCCAGCAGCCACGAATTAACCTACGAGCAGTACTTC. Translation: CASSHELTYEQYF.

This clonotype came up many times. This chain connects TRBV9 to TRBJ1-1; TRBD1 is a possible D gene (5 bases). CDR3 length: 14 residues. Per germline, CDR1 SGDLS and CDR2 YYNGEE. V lost 0 bases, J lost 6 bases, and 12 bases lay in between. The CDR3, as DNA: TGTGCCAGCAGCGTAGGTATAGGGGTAGCTGAAGCTTTCTTT. Amino acids: CASSVGIGVAEAFF.

This clonotype has a count of ten or more. The chain's CDR3 is CASSVLAGDYNEQFF. The CDR3 nucleotides are TGTGCCAGTAGTGTACTAGCGGGGGATTACAATGAGCAGTTCTTC. The chain combines TRBV19 with TRBJ2-1, with TRBD2 matching over 11 bases. The V gene end was trimmed by 5 bases and the J gene end by 4 bases; junction bases not matched to a gene: 4. The CDR3 length is 15 residues. Germline values: CDR1 LNHDA, CDR2 SQIVND (reference sequence).

This clonotype was counted at least ten times. This sequence joins TRBV7-2 and TRBJ2-7; the match to TRBD1 covers 8 bases. Losses at the gene ends were 7 bases for V and 5 bases for J; bases not matched to a gene: 13. The germline gives CDR1 SGHTA, CDR2 FQGNSA. The CDR3 consists of 15 residues. For the CDR3, the DNA is TGTGCCAGCACCCCCGGGGTGGACAGGGCCCACGAGCAGTACTTC. Translated: CASTPGVDRAHEQYF.

This clonotype was observed at least ten times. This sequence joins TRBV6-5 and TRBJ2-1; D call uncertain. V lost 4 bases and J 3 bases, leaving 1 base between the germline ends. CDR1 and CDR2 from the germline V gene are MNHEY and SVGAGI. This CDR3 is 11 amino acids long. CDR3 coding DNA: TGTGCCAGCAGTTTCTACAATGAGCAGTTCTTC. Translating gives CASSFYNEQFF.

This clonotype was seen at least ten times. This CDR3 is CSIKKGNPLYEQYF. For the CDR3, the DNA is TGCAGCATAAAAAAGGGGAATCCCTTATACGAGCAGTACTTC. The chain carries TRBV29-1 and TRBJ2-7, with D maybe TRBD1 (5 bases). Trimming took off 8 bases at V and 4 bases at J, with 21 bases between the two ends. The CDR3 runs to 14 residues. Germline-derived CDR1 and CDR2 are SQVTM and ANQGSEA.

Many counts were recorded for this clonotype. Written as DNA, the CDR3 is TGCAGCGTTGAGCTGGGAAGCCAAGAGACCCAGTACTTC. Translating it yields CSVELGSQETQYF. V is TRBV29-1 and J is TRBJ2-5; D is unresolved. CDR3 length: 13 residues. Per germline, CDR1 SQVTM and CDR2 ANQGSEA. Trimming pared 3 bases from V and 1 base from J, leaving 9 bases between.

This clonotype has a count of ten or more. The J gene is TRBJ1-4, the V gene TRBV10-3, with 7 bases that match TRBD1. Looked up from germline, CDR1 is ENHRY and CDR2 is SYGVKD. V lost 4 bases to trimming and J lost 5 bases; unmatched junction nucleotides: 4. CDR3 length equals 14 residues. The CDR3 bases are TGTGCCATCAGTGGACAGGGCCTAAATGAAAAACTGTTTTTT. Protein: CAISGQGLNEKLFF.

This clonotype was recorded many times. This chain links TRBV7-3 with TRBJ2-5; 7 bases agree with TRBD2. Per germline, CDR1 SGHTA and CDR2 FQGTGA. The CDR3 contains 15 residues. V dropped 1 base and J dropped 0; count of bases not matched to a gene: 2. CDR3 loop: CASSLKGGNQETQYF. The CDR3 coding sequence is TGTGCCAGCAGCTTAAAGGGAGGGAACCAAGAGACCCAGTACTTC.

This clonotype showed up many times. The chain carries TRBV5-1 and TRBJ2-2; D ambiguous. The germline V gene has CDR1 SGHRS and CDR2 YFSETQ. V was clipped by 4 bases and J by 2 bases, with 12 bases between them. This CDR3 spans 15 amino acids. CDR3 coding DNA: TGCGCCAGCAGCCGCGACCCAGAAAACACCGGGGAGCTGTTTTTT. Encoded protein: CASSRDPENTGELFF. The whole variable domain, filled in from reference TRBV5-1 and TRBJ2-2, reads KAGVTQTPRYLIKTRGQQVTLSCSPISGHRSVSWYQQTPGQGLQFLFEYFSETQRNKGNFPGRFSGRQFSNSRSEMNVSTLELGDSALYLCASSRDPENTGELFFGEGSRLTVL.

This clonotype was recorded many times. The CDR3 is CASSLGGSQSAYEQYF. As DNA, the CDR3 is TGTGCCAGCAGTTTAGGCGGGAGCCAAAGCGCCTACGAGCAGTACTTC. The chain links TRBV28 to TRBJ2-7, with 7 nucleotides matching TRBD2. After removal of 2 bases from V and 2 bases from J, the junction contained 9 bases not matched to a gene. This CDR3 comprises 16 residues. Looked up from germline, CDR1 is MDHEN and CDR2 is SYDVKM.

This clonotype turned up a few times. This chain connects TRBV12-3 or TRBV12-4 to TRBJ2-3, with 11 bases identical to TRBD1. CDR3 length: 19 amino acids. V lost 4 bases to trimming and J lost 0 bases; unmatched junction nucleotides: 12. This CDR3 is CASSWGQGDILASTDTQYF. In DNA, the CDR3 is TGTGCCAGCAGTTGGGGACAGGGGGATATCCTCGCCAGCACAGATACGCAGTATTTT.

This clonotype appeared a few times. J is TRBJ1-5 and V is TRBV2; D not certain. The CDR3 contains 15 residues. CDR1 is SNHLY, CDR2 FYNNEI, per germline. Deletions cut 4 bases from V and 2 bases from J, with 12 bases between. CDR3 sequence reads: CASSVETLGNQPQHF. For the CDR3, the DNA is TGTGCCAGCAGTGTCGAGACTTTGGGCAATCAGCCCCAGCATTTT.

This clonotype was recorded many times. The chain recombines TRBV28 with TRBJ1-6; no firm D call. The ends were cut back, 6 bases at V and 0 bases at J, with 21 bases in the middle. The CDR3 extends over 19 amino acids. The germline V gene encodes CDR1 MDHEN and CDR2 SYDVKM. The CDR3 region has the DNA TGTGCCAGCAGGAAACCGCGTGGCTCAGGAATCTCCTATAATTCACCCCTCCACTTT. Protein: CASRKPRGSGISYNSPLHF.

A word on this clonotype: A much larger clonotype is one base distant, so this may be a read error. The chain has TRBV12-3 or TRBV12-4 and TRBJ1-1; a possible D gene is TRBD1 (5 bases). This CDR3 region has 12 residues. The V and J ends lost 2 bases and 10 bases respectively, with 11 bases between them. CDR3 loop: CASSLIGTGAFF. CDR3 nucleotides: TGTGCCAGCAGTTTAATCGGGACCGGAGCTTTCTTT.